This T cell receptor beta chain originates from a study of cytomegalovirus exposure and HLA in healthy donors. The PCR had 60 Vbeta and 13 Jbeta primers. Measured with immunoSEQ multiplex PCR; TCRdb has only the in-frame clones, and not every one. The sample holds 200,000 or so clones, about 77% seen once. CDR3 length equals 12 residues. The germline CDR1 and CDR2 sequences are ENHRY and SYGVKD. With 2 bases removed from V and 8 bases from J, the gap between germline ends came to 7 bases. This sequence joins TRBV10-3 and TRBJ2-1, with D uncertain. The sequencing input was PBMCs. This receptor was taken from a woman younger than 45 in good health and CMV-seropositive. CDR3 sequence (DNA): TGTGCCATCAGTGAGGCAGGCGATGAGCAGTTCTTC. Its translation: CAISEAGDEQFF.